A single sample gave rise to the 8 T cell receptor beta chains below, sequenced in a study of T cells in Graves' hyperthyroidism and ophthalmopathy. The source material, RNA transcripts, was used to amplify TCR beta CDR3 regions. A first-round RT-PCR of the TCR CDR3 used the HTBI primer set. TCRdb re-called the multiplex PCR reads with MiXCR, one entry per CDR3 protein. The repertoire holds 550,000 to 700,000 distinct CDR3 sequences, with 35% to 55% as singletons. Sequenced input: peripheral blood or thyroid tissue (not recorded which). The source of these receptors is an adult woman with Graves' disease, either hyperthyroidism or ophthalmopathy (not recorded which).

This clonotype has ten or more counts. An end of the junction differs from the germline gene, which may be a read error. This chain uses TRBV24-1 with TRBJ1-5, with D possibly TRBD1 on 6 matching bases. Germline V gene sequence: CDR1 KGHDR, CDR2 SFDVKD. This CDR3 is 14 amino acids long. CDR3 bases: TGTGCCACCATCATAGGCAGGGGCAAGCAGCCCCAGCATTTT. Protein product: CATIIGRGKQPQHF.

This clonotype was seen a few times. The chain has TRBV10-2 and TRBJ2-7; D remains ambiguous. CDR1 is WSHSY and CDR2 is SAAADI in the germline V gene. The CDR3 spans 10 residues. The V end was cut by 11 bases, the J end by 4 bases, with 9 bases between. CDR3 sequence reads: CAGPWYEQYF. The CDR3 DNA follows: TGCGCCGGGCCTTGGTACGAGCAGTACTTC.

The CDR3 coding sequence is TGTGCCAGCAGTGAAGCGCGTGGGACAGATACGCAGTATTTT. Protein sequence: CASSEARGTDTQYF. The chain is built from TRBV25-1 and TRBJ2-3; D remains ambiguous. CDR3 length: 14 residues. Germline assignment: CDR1 MGHDK and CDR2 SYGVNS. V lost 2 bases and J 3 bases, leaving 9 bases between the germline ends.

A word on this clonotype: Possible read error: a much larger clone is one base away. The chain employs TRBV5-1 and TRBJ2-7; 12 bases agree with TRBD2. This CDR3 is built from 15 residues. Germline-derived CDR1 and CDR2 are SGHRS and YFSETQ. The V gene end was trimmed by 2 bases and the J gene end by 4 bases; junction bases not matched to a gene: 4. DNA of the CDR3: TGCGCCAGCAGCTTCCTAGCGGGAGGGGCATACGAGCAGTACTTC. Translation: CASSFLAGGAYEQYF.

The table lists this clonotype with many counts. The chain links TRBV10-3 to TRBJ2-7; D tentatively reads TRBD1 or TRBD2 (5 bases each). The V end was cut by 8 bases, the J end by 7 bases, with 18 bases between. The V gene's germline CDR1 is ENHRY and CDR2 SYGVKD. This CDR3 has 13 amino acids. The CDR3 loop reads CAIGTTAAGEQYF. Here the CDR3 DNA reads TGTGCCATCGGGACGACAGCGGCTGGGGAGCAGTACTTC.

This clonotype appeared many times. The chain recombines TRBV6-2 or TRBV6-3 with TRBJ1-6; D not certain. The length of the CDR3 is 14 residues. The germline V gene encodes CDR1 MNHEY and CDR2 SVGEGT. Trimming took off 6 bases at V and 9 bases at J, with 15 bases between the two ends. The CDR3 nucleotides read TGTGCCAGCAGACTGGACGTGCTGCGTTCACCCCTCCACTTT. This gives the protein CASRLDVLRSPLHF.

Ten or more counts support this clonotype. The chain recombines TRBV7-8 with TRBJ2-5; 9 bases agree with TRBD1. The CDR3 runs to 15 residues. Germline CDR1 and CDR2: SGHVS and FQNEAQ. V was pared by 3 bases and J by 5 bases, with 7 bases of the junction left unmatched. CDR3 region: CASSFREDRGETQYF. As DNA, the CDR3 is TGTGCCAGCAGCTTCAGGGAGGACAGGGGCGAGACCCAGTACTTC.

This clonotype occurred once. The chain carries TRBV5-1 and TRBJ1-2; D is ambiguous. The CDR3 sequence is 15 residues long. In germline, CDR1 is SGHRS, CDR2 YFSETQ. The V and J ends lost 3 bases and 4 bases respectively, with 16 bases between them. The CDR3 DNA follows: TGCGCCAGCAGCTCCACTAGCGAGAGCTCCTATGGCTACACCTTC. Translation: CASSSTSESSYGYTF.